Below are 32 T cell receptor beta chains sequenced from a single sample in a study of early T cells in non-severe SARS-CoV-2 infection. A single record per CDR3 protein comes from TCRdb applying MiXCR to the 5' RACE reads. The data hold around 50,000 distinct CDR3 sequences, with about 7.4% observed a single time. Sequencing was performed on whole blood. The receptor set was obtained from an adult who was a healthcare worker with PCR-confirmed SARS-CoV-2 infection or an uninfected control (not recorded which).

This clonotype was counted ten times or more. V gene TRBV10-3 combines with J gene TRBJ2-5; D perhaps matches TRBD2 (6 bases). The CDR3 has 13 residues. The ends were cut back, 7 bases at V and 7 bases at J, with 16 bases in the middle. The germline V gene encodes CDR1 ENHRY and CDR2 SYGVKD. The CDR3 sequence: CAINRGSEGTQYF. CDR3 DNA: TGTGCCATCAACAGAGGTTCGGAGGGGACCCAGTACTTC.

The chain has TRBV7-9 and TRBJ2-2; D gene ambiguous. Germline lookup yields CDR1 SEHNR and CDR2 FQNEAQ (reference sequence). V was trimmed by 0 bases and J by 7 bases, leaving 12 bases between them. The CDR3 is 15 amino acids. The CDR3 reads CASSLASLPSGELFF. In nucleotides, the CDR3 is TGTGCCAGCAGCTTAGCTTCATTGCCGAGCGGGGAGCTGTTTTTT.

To note about this clonotype: The junction differs from germline at one of its ends, possibly a read error. V is TRBV5-1 and J is TRBJ2-7; 8 bases agree with TRBD1. The CDR3 is 14 residues long. Germline V gene sequence: CDR1 SGHRS, CDR2 YFSETQ. Written as DNA, the CDR3 is TGCGCCAGCAGCTTTCGACAGGGGCTCTACGTGCAGTACTTC. Protein product: CASSFRQGLYVQYF.

As DNA, the CDR3 is TGCAGCGCCCAAGGACAGGGTGATCAGCCCCAGCATTTT. Its translation is CSAQGQGDQPQHF. The chain joins TRBV29-1 to TRBJ1-5; 8 bases line up with TRBD1. This CDR3 is built from 13 residues. Germline loops: CDR1 SQVTM, CDR2 ANQGSEA. The junction had 7 bases not matched to a gene; V was cut back by 7 bases and J by 5 bases.

In its sample, this clonotype was seen many times. The gene calls are TRBV4-3 and TRBJ1-1; D is undetermined. The V end lost 1 base, the J end lost 2 bases, and 5 bases lay between the germline ends. The CDR3 is 13 amino acids. Looked up from germline, CDR1 is LGHNA and CDR2 is YSLEER. The CDR3 sequence is CASSQAGNTEAFF. The CDR3 nucleotides read TGCGCCAGCAGCCAAGCCGGAAACACTGAAGCTTTCTTT.

At least ten counts were recorded for this clonotype. The V and J genes are TRBV10-1 and TRBJ2-4; D is ambiguous. The ends were cut back, 0 bases at V and 0 bases at J, with 6 bases in the middle. The CDR3 totals 15 residues. Germline-derived CDR1 and CDR2 are WNHNN and SYGVQD (reference sequence). The CDR3 region is CASSESGLAKNIQYF. CDR3 coding DNA: TGCGCCAGCAGTGAGTCGGGCCTAGCCAAAAACATTCAGTACTTC.

This clonotype appeared a single time. The V gene is TRBV4-3, the J gene TRBJ1-1; D possibly corresponds to TRBD1 (5 bases). The CDR3 consists of 16 residues. The germline gives CDR1 LGHNA, CDR2 YSLEER. Between the trimmed V and J ends, which lost 0 bases and 1 base, there was a span of 12 bases. This CDR3 is CASSQDEGRTNTEAFF. The DNA of the CDR3 is TGCGCCAGCAGCCAAGATGAGGGACGGACGAACACTGAAGCTTTCTTT.

V usage is TRBV11-2 and J usage is TRBJ2-1; D is uncertain. The CDR3 has 11 amino acids. Trimming stripped 5 bases from V and 9 bases from J, with 8 bases between. Germline CDR1 reads SGHAT; CDR2 reads FQNNGV. The DNA for the CDR3 is TGTGCCAGCAGCACGGCGTTTGAGCAGTTCTTC. It specifies CASSTAFEQFF.

The chain is built from TRBV29-1 and TRBJ1-1; D remains unclear. There are 12 residues in the CDR3. The V gene's germline CDR1 is SQVTM and CDR2 ANQGSEA. V shed 4 bases and J shed 0 bases, with 6 bases lying between them. The DNA of the CDR3 is TGCAGCGTTGTGGAGATGAACACTGAAGCTTTCTTT. It is translated as CSVVEMNTEAFF.

The chain carries TRBV5-4 and TRBJ2-3, with 7 bases identical to TRBD1. The CDR3 consists of 16 residues. Germline V gives CDR1 SGHNT, CDR2 YYREEE (reference sequence). The ends lost 3 bases at V and 0 bases at J; junction bases unmatched: 7. CDR3 nucleotides: TGTGCCAGCAGCTACCGACAGGGCCCTAGCACAGATACGCAGTATTTT. As protein: CASSYRQGPSTDTQYF.

This clonotype has ten or more counts. This sequence joins TRBV2 and TRBJ1-5, with D possibly matching TRBD1 (6 bases). Trimming took off 5 bases at V and 8 bases at J, with 13 bases between the two ends. Germline lookup yields CDR1 SNHLY and CDR2 FYNNEI. The CDR3 length is 13 residues. CDR3 amino acids: CASSLQGVEPQHF. Written as DNA, the CDR3 is TGTGCCAGCAGTTTACAGGGCGTAGAGCCCCAGCATTTT.

This clonotype was counted many times. The gene calls are TRBV11-2 and TRBJ1-6; D unclear. The germline CDR1 and CDR2 sequences are SGHAT and FQNNGV. Trimming pared 2 bases from V and 8 bases from J, leaving 13 bases between. This CDR3 has 15 amino acids. CDR3 bases: TGTGCCAGCAGCTTATTTGGGCCCGAGGATTCACCCCTCCACTTT. Its protein product is CASSLFGPEDSPLHF.

At least ten counts were recorded for this clonotype. V and J are TRBV7-9 and TRBJ1-6; tentatively, D is TRBD1 (5 bases). The germline V gene has CDR1 SEHNR and CDR2 FQNEAQ (reference sequence). The V end was cut by 2 bases, the J end by 8 bases, with 13 bases between. The CDR3 is 15 amino acids. As DNA, the CDR3 is TGTGCCAGCAGCTTAACGACAGTGGATCATTCACCCCTCCACTTT. Amino acids: CASSLTTVDHSPLHF.

This clonotype was detected a few times. The V gene is TRBV18, the J gene TRBJ2-3, with a possible D match to TRBD2 (5 bases). With 1 base removed from V and 0 bases from J, the gap between germline ends came to 11 bases. The CDR3 is made up of 16 amino acids. Germline V lookup: CDR1 KGHSH, CDR2 LQKENI. The CDR3 DNA sequence: TGTGCCAGCTCACCACAGGGTTGGACTAGCACAGATACGCAGTATTTT. This encodes CASSPQGWTSTDTQYF.

In this sample, this clonotype turned up a few times. The chain recombines TRBV7-9 with TRBJ2-3; 8 bases are shared with TRBD1. CDR1 and CDR2 from the germline V gene are SEHNR and FQNEAQ (reference sequence). V was clipped by 1 base and J by 2 bases; unmatched bases: 5. This CDR3 is built from 16 residues. The CDR3 loop is CASSLVPGGFTDTQYF. The CDR3 bases are TGTGCCAGCAGCTTAGTTCCAGGGGGCTTCACAGATACGCAGTATTTT. Supplemented by reference TRBV7-9 and TRBJ2-3, the full variable domain reads DTGVSQNPRHKITKRGQNVTFRCDPISEHNRLYWYRQTLGQGPEFLTYFQNEAQLEKSRLLSDRFSAERPKGSFSTLEIQRTEQGDSAMYLCASSLVPGGFTDTQYFGPGTRLTVL.

This clonotype occurred many times. The J gene is TRBJ1-2, the V gene TRBV19; D perhaps matches TRBD1 (5 bases). Trimming removed 2 bases at V and 2 bases at J, with 12 bases between. The length of the CDR3 is 15 residues. Looked up from germline, CDR1 is LNHDA and CDR2 is SQIVND (reference sequence). The CDR3 region has the DNA TGTGCCAGTAGTATATTGGGACGCGCAAACTATGGCTACACCTTC. It codes for CASSILGRANYGYTF.

This clonotype has a count of ten or more. The genes are TRBV20-1 and TRBJ2-5, with D perhaps given as TRBD1 or TRBD2 (5 bases each). The CDR3 is 12 residues long. The germline CDR1 and CDR2 sequences are DFQATT and SNEGSKA (reference sequence). Trimming shortened V by 8 bases and J by 1 base, and 11 bases separated the two germline ends. The CDR3 DNA is TGCAGTCTTCGGGGCCCCCAAGAGACCCAGTACTTC. Translated: CSLRGPQETQYF.

Ten or more counts support this clonotype. The CDR3 nucleotides are TGTGCCAGCAGCTCGACAGGGTATTATAATTCACCCCTCCACTTT. Its protein is CASSSTGYYNSPLHF. V is TRBV7-6 and J is TRBJ1-6, with TRBD1 identical over 7 bases. The CDR3 is 15 amino acids. V lost 4 bases, J lost 4 bases, and 4 bases stayed unmatched. Germline V gene lookup returns CDR1 SGHVS and CDR2 FNYEAQ.

The sample holds a few counts of this clonotype. The chain has TRBV10-1 and TRBJ2-3; no clear D gene. Germline V gene lookup returns CDR1 WNHNN and CDR2 SYGVQD (reference sequence). Trimming left V 2 bases short and J 1 base short, with 4 bases between. The CDR3 has 13 residues. For the CDR3, the DNA is TGCGCCAGCAGTGAGCAAGGCACAGATACGCAGTATTTT. Translating it yields CASSEQGTDTQYF.

This clonotype was seen at least ten times. The genes are TRBV5-5 and TRBJ2-2; D ambiguous. Germline V gives CDR1 SGHKS, CDR2 YYEKEE (reference sequence). The CDR3 has 15 residues. V lost 4 bases and J 0 bases, leaving 10 bases between the germline ends. CDR3 sequence (DNA): TGTGCCAGCAGCGTGAGACGGACGAACACCGGGGAGCTGTTTTTT. As protein: CASSVRRTNTGELFF.

This clonotype was counted many times. The rearrangement joins TRBV7-3 to TRBJ1-1; 8 bases map to TRBD1. The ends lost 5 bases at V and 1 base at J; junction bases unmatched: 3. The germline gives CDR1 SGHTA, CDR2 FQGTGA. CDR3 length equals 14 residues. The chain's CDR3 is CASSPQGANTEAFF. The CDR3, as DNA: TGTGCCAGCAGCCCGCAGGGGGCGAACACTGAAGCTTTCTTT.

As regards this clonotype: One junction end disagrees with the germline gene, perhaps due to a read error. V gene TRBV4-1 combines with J gene TRBJ2-4, with 11 nucleotides matching TRBD1. Germline V gives CDR1 MGHRA, CDR2 YSYEKL. The CDR3 loop spans 17 amino acids. The CDR3 nucleotides read TGCGCCAGCAGCCAGAGTCCTGGACAGGGGGCTAAAAACACTCAGTACTTC. Protein sequence: CASSQSPGQGAKNTQYF.

Many counts were recorded for this clonotype. This chain connects TRBV12-3 or TRBV12-4 to TRBJ1-6; unclear D gene. This CDR3 contains 17 residues. V gave up 5 bases and J gave up 2 bases, with 16 bases separating them. CDR3 nucleotides: TGTGCCAGCAGTACCTCTCCGGGCCTTACCTATAATTCACCCCTCCACTTT. As protein: CASSTSPGLTYNSPLHF.

This clonotype was seen at least ten times. The V and J genes are TRBV7-8 and TRBJ1-6, with 7 nucleotides matching TRBD1. Trimming cost V 5 bases and J 7 bases; bases outside gene matches: 8. Germline V gene data show CDR1 as SGHVS and CDR2 as FQNEAQ. The CDR3 is 15 amino acids. CDR3 loop: CASSQYQGENSPLHF. The CDR3 DNA sequence: TGTGCCAGCAGCCAATACCAGGGGGAGAATTCACCCCTCCACTTT.

This clonotype was detected ten times or more. The chain uses TRBV2 and TRBJ1-1, with TRBD1 as a possible D gene (5 bases). Per the germline V gene, CDR1 is SNHLY and CDR2 is FYNNEI. V was clipped by 7 bases and J by 6 bases, with 9 bases between them. This CDR3 has 11 residues. The CDR3 nucleotides read TGTGCCAGCACGGGGGAGGCTGAAGCTTTCTTT. Its translation: CASTGEAEAFF.

This chain joins TRBV6-5 and TRBJ1-6, with D hard to call. The CDR3 spans 11 residues. The germline CDR1 and CDR2 sequences are MNHEY and SVGAGI. V lost 8 bases and J 5 bases, leaving 4 bases between the germline ends. CDR3 amino acids: CASGDNSPLHF. The CDR3 DNA reads as TGTGCCAGCGGGGATAATTCACCCCTCCACTTT.

The genes are TRBV30 and TRBJ1-5; D is perhaps TRBD1 (5 bases). V lost 0 bases and J 2 bases, leaving 17 bases between the germline ends. Germline CDR1 and CDR2: GTSNPN and SVGIG (reference sequence). This CDR3 comprises 17 residues. CDR3 in amino acids: CAWSVPFEGNGNQPQHF. The DNA for the CDR3 is TGTGCCTGGAGTGTACCTTTTGAGGGGAATGGCAATCAGCCCCAGCATTTT.

This clonotype was found many times. The rearrangement joins TRBV30 to TRBJ2-1; TRBD1 aligns across 9 bases. The CDR3 length is 13 residues. V lost 5 bases to trimming and J lost 5 bases; unmatched junction nucleotides: 4. Germline V lookup: CDR1 GTSNPN, CDR2 SVGIG (reference sequence). CDR3 residues: CAWAGTGNNEQFF. The CDR3 nucleotides read TGTGCCTGGGCCGGGACAGGGAACAATGAGCAGTTCTTC.

This clonotype was counted at least ten times. The chain employs TRBV28 and TRBJ2-7; no clear D. Trimming removed 3 bases at V and 2 bases at J, with 8 bases between. Germline lookup yields CDR1 MDHEN and CDR2 SYDVKM. This CDR3 region has 13 residues. For the CDR3, the DNA is TGTGCCAGCAGTTTGCCGGGTCCCTACGAGCAGTACTTC. It encodes CASSLPGPYEQYF.

The J gene is TRBJ2-1, the V gene TRBV11-2, with TRBD2 identical over 8 bases. CDR1 and CDR2 from the germline V gene are SGHAT and FQNNGV. This CDR3 spans 16 amino acids. Trimming cost V 2 bases and J 3 bases; bases outside gene matches: 6. The CDR3 sequence is CASSLYAGGHYNEQFF. The CDR3 region has the DNA TGTGCCAGCAGCTTATATGCGGGGGGACACTACAATGAGCAGTTCTTC.

The gene calls are TRBV28 and TRBJ1-2; tentatively, D is TRBD1 (5 bases). Germline CDR1 reads MDHEN; CDR2 reads SYDVKM. The CDR3 runs to 15 residues. Trimming left V 2 bases short and J 2 bases short, with 12 bases between. The CDR3 coding sequence is TGTGCCAGCAGTTTAGCCGGGGGTATCAACTATGGCTACACCTTC. Translation gives CASSLAGGINYGYTF.

This clonotype showed up just a few times. The genes are TRBV3-1 and TRBJ2-3; no clear D. Trimming stripped 3 bases from V and 2 bases from J, with 9 bases between. The germline gives CDR1 LGHDT, CDR2 YNNKEL (reference sequence). The CDR3 contains 14 residues. The CDR3 sequence is CASSHTLYTDTQYF. CDR3 DNA: TGTGCCAGCAGCCATACACTTTACACAGATACGCAGTATTTT.